A single sample gave rise to the 27 T cell receptor beta chains below, sequenced in a study of beta chain features in type 1 diabetes. The investigators reverse transcribed all of the isolated RNA, so they sequenced expressed TCRB transcripts. Assay: immunoSEQ multiplex PCR; the TCRdb copy retains only in-frame clones and omits some. The top ten hold roughly 0.07% of the sample, which has 90,000 to 110,000 clones, about 40% seen once. Material for sequencing was stem cell memory CD4+ T cells from blood. The receptors stem from a woman aged 18 to 35 in good health.

This clone was detected a few times. The chain couples TRBV30 to TRBJ2-5, with TRBD2 as a possible D gene (6 bases). This CDR3 has 18 amino acids. Per germline, CDR1 GTSNPN and CDR2 SVGIG (reference sequence). Trimming left V 3 bases short and J 3 bases short, with 26 bases between. The CDR3 sequence is CAWSLPPGTFRRKETQYF. CDR3 in DNA: TGTGCCTGGAGCTTACCCCCCGGGACTTTCCGAAGAAAAGAGACCCAGTACTTC.

The rearrangement links TRBV19 to TRBJ2-1; D perhaps matches TRBD2 (7 bases). V shed 7 bases and J shed 15 bases, with 19 bases lying between them. Per germline, CDR1 LNHDA and CDR2 SQIVND (reference sequence). The CDR3 is made up of 12 amino acids. CDR3 residues: CASKASGTSRFF. The CDR3 DNA reads as TGTGCCAGTAAGGCGAGCGGGACAAGTCGGTTCTTC. Full variable domain (missing parts from reference TRBV19 and TRBJ2-1): DGGITQSPKYLFRKEGQNVTLSCEQNLNHDAMYWYRQDPGQGLRLIYYSQIVNDFQKGDIAEGYSVSREKKESFPLTVTSAQKNPTAFYLCASKASGTSRFFGPGTRLTVL.

This clone was seen a handful of times. This chain joins TRBV6-6 and TRBJ2-7, with 9 bases lining up with TRBD2. This CDR3 comprises 15 residues. The junction had 6 bases not matched to a gene; V was cut back by 6 bases and J by 0 bases. Germline assignment: CDR1 MNHNY and CDR2 SVGAGI (reference sequence). CDR3 region: CASRMTSGSSYEQYF. Written as DNA, the CDR3 is TGTGCCAGCAGGATGACTAGCGGAAGCTCCTACGAGCAGTACTTC.

This clone has more than one count but fewer than ten. V is TRBV29-1 and J is TRBJ2-1; 13 positions agree with TRBD2. Germline CDR1 SQVTM, CDR2 ANQGSEA. CDR3 length: 17 residues. After removal of 6 bases from V and 6 bases from J, the junction contained 14 bases not matched to a gene. This CDR3 is CSVKTSGRVRLLNEQFF. The CDR3, as DNA: TGCAGCGTCAAAACTAGCGGGAGGGTCCGACTCCTCAATGAGCAGTTCTTC.

The V and J genes are TRBV10-2 and TRBJ2-7; 8 nucleotides match TRBD2. Per germline, CDR1 WSHSY and CDR2 SAAADI. The CDR3 length is 12 residues. With V trimmed by 5 bases and J by 6 bases, 3 bases remained unmatched. The CDR3, as DNA: TGCGCCAGCAGTCAACTAGCGGCCGAGCAGTACTTC. This translates into CASSQLAAEQYF.

The genes are TRBV29-1 and TRBJ2-3; D is ambiguous. V dropped 5 bases and J dropped 0 bases, with 15 bases sitting between them. Looked up from germline, CDR1 is SQVTM and CDR2 is ANQGSEA. This CDR3 has 15 amino acids. CDR3 DNA: TGCAGCGTTCTCGACTTACCTCCTAGCACAGATACGCAGTATTTT. This codes for CSVLDLPPSTDTQYF.

This clone occurred a few times. The chain uses TRBV28 and TRBJ1-5; 7 bases agree with TRBD1. CDR1 is MDHEN, CDR2 SYDVKM, per germline. V lost 2 bases and J lost 0; bases outside the gene matches: 7. CDR3 length equals 17 residues. In nucleotides, the CDR3 is TGTGCCAGCAGTTTACCCCGGGCAGGGGGTAGCAATCAGCCCCAGCATTTT. Its protein is CASSLPRAGGSNQPQHF.

The sample holds a few counts of this clone. J is TRBJ2-5 and V is TRBV29-1; 9 bases fit TRBD1. The V gene's germline CDR1 is SQVTM and CDR2 ANQGSEA. The length of the CDR3 is 13 residues. The V and J ends lost 8 bases and 5 bases, in that order; junction bases with no gene match: 9. CDR3 DNA: TGCAGCTTTTACAGGGGGCTCTGGGAGACCCAGTACTTC. The encoded protein is CSFYRGLWETQYF. Complete variable domain (other parts from reference TRBV29-1 and TRBJ2-5): SAVISQKPSRDICQRGTSLTIQCQVDSQVTMMFWYRQQPGQSLTLIATANQGSEATYESGFVIDKFPISRPNLTFSTLTVSNMSPEDSSIYLCSFYRGLWETQYFGPGTRLLVL.

Only a few counts were recorded for this clone. V is TRBV5-4 and J is TRBJ1-3; no definite D call. V was clipped by 4 bases and J by 0 bases, with 8 bases between them. This CDR3 comprises 14 residues. Germline loops: CDR1 SGHNT, CDR2 YYREEE (reference sequence). The CDR3, as DNA: TGTGCCAGCAGCCATCGGTACTCTGGAAACACCATATATTTT. This translates into CASSHRYSGNTIYF.

This clone turned up a few times. This chain connects TRBV23-1 to TRBJ2-6, with D perhaps TRBD1 (5 bases). TRBV23-1 is an ORF, and what it does is uncertain. This CDR3 contains 16 residues. Between the trimmed V and J ends, which lost 2 bases and 0 bases, there was a span of 8 bases. In nucleotides, the CDR3 is TGCGCCAGCAGTCAAAGGGGTCGCTCTGGGGCCAACGTCCTGACTTTC. The encoded protein is CASSQRGRSGANVLTF.

The chain employs TRBV11-2 and TRBJ2-7; TRBD2 is a possible D gene (5 bases). The V and J ends lost 4 bases and 4 bases respectively, with 23 bases between them. Per germline, CDR1 SGHAT and CDR2 FQNNGV. The CDR3 loop spans 17 amino acids. The CDR3 sequence is CASSSPHTRGLGYEQYF. The CDR3 coding sequence is TGTGCCAGCAGCTCCCCTCATACGCGTGGACTGGGGTACGAGCAGTACTTC.

The chain recombines TRBV30 with TRBJ1-5; 10 nucleotides agree with TRBD1. Germline V gene lookup returns CDR1 GTSNPN and CDR2 SVGIG (reference sequence). The CDR3 is made up of 13 amino acids. With 5 bases clipped from V and 6 bases from J, the junction kept 4 bases outside the gene matches. In DNA, the CDR3 is TGTGCCTGGGACAGGGGGCTGGGTCAGCCCCAGCATTTT. Protein product: CAWDRGLGQPQHF.

The genes are TRBV7-9 and TRBJ2-5, with D possibly matching TRBD2 (5 bases). This CDR3 region has 14 residues. The germline CDR1 and CDR2 sequences are SEHNR and FQNEAQ (reference sequence). V lost 5 bases and J lost 1, with 11 bases in between. The CDR3, as DNA: TGTGCCAGCAGCCCAGGACTGGCCCAAGAGACCCAGTACTTC. It specifies CASSPGLAQETQYF.

The chain couples TRBV10-2 to TRBJ2-7, with 9 bases identical to TRBD1. V shed 6 bases and J 4 bases; nucleotides not matched to a gene: 7. Germline V gene data show CDR1 as WSHSY and CDR2 as SAAADI. The CDR3 has 14 amino acids. Here the CDR3 DNA reads TGCGCCAGCAGGCCTATGGGGACAGGGTACGAGCAGTACTTC. It encodes CASRPMGTGYEQYF.

This clone was found a few times. The V and J genes are TRBV15 and TRBJ1-2, with D unclear. CDR1 and CDR2 from the germline V gene are LNHNV and YYDKDF (reference sequence). The V end lost 1 base, the J end lost 4 bases, and 13 bases lay between the germline ends. The CDR3 is 15 residues long. The CDR3 loop reads CATSRVFNEFYGYTF. The CDR3, as DNA: TGTGCCACCAGCAGAGTGTTTAACGAGTTCTATGGCTACACCTTC. Using reference TRBV15 and TRBJ1-2 for the parts outside the CDR3, the full variable domain is DAMVIQNPRYQVTQFGKPVTLSCSQTLNHNVMYWYQQKSSQAPKLLFHYYDKDFNNEADTPDNFQSRRPNTSFCFLDIRSPGLGDTAMYLCATSRVFNEFYGYTFGSGTRLTVV.

A note on this clone: The sample contains more than one DNA sequence encoding this CDR3. V is TRBV10-3 and J is TRBJ1-2; 7 nucleotides line up with TRBD1. The junction had 11 bases not matched to a gene; V was cut back by 11 bases and J by 11 bases. CDR1 and CDR2 (germline): ENHRY, SYGVKD. The CDR3 sequence is 11 residues long. The CDR3 sequence: CAAGTVGGYTF. CDR3 bases: TGTGCCGCCGGGACAGTTGGCGGTTACACCTTC.

The V and J genes are TRBV6-5 and TRBJ2-7; D might be TRBD2 (5 bases). The CDR3 covers 13 residues. The germline gives CDR1 MNHEY, CDR2 SVGAGI. V was pared by 6 bases and J by 2 bases, with 11 bases between. The CDR3 nucleotides are TGTGCCAGCAGCCGCCCGGGGACCTACGAGCAGTACTTC. This codes for CASSRPGTYEQYF.

This chain uses TRBV2 with TRBJ2-7; 7 positions agree with TRBD2. CDR3 size: 14 residues. CDR1 and CDR2 from the germline V gene are SNHLY and FYNNEI. V shed 2 bases, J shed 0 bases, and the junction held 1 base outside the gene matches. This CDR3 is CASSEQRGSYEQYF. The CDR3 nucleotides read TGTGCCAGCAGTGAACAGCGGGGCTCCTACGAGCAGTACTTC.

This clone was counted only a few times. V usage is TRBV7-2 and J usage is TRBJ1-5; D is possibly TRBD1 (5 bases). This CDR3 spans 14 amino acids. The V end was cut by 5 bases, the J end by 7 bases, with 15 bases between. Germline lookup yields CDR1 SGHTA and CDR2 FQGNSA. CDR3 sequence: CASSHPGRSQPQHF. CDR3 DNA sequence: TGTGCCAGCAGCCATCCAGGGAGGAGCCAGCCCCAGCATTTT.

The chain recombines TRBV27 with TRBJ2-1; D not certain. Deletions cut 8 bases from V and 0 bases from J, with 8 bases between. The V gene's germline CDR1 is MNHEY and CDR2 SMNVEV (reference sequence). This CDR3 has 13 amino acids. CDR3 region: CASGALSYNEQFF. The CDR3 DNA sequence: TGTGCCAGCGGAGCGCTCTCCTACAATGAGCAGTTCTTC.

V gene TRBV7-8 combines with J gene TRBJ2-1; D is perhaps TRBD2 (5 bases). CDR1 and CDR2 (germline): SGHVS, FQNEAQ. V was pared by 2 bases and J by 0 bases, with 8 bases between. The CDR3 totals 15 residues. The CDR3 spells CASSLMGSSYNEQFF. DNA for the CDR3: TGTGCCAGCAGCTTAATGGGGAGCTCCTACAATGAGCAGTTCTTC.

Written as DNA, the CDR3 is TGTGCCAGCAGCCAGCCGACTAGCTGGGGCGAGCAGTACTTC. Its translation: CASSQPTSWGEQYF. The rearrangement uses TRBV21-1 and TRBJ2-7; the D call of TRBD2 is as the table states it, not checked on the DNA. TRBV21-1 is a pseudogene. The CDR3 covers 14 residues.

As for this clone: At one boundary the junction diverges from the germline segment, which might be a read error. The chain combines TRBV7-7 with TRBJ2-7; perhaps TRBD2 as D (5 bases). CDR1 is SSHAT and CDR2 is FNYEAQ in the germline V gene (reference sequence). The CDR3 loop spans 14 amino acids. CDR3: CASSLAGGYYEQYF. CDR3 DNA: TGTGCTAGCAGCTTAGCCGGAGGCTACTACGAGCAGTACTTC.

This clone appeared a few times. The V call is TRBV18, the J call TRBJ1-4; 10 nucleotides line up with TRBD1. Germline V gives CDR1 KGHSH, CDR2 LQKENI. The CDR3 runs 19 residues. Germline trimming cut 3 bases from V and 3 bases from J; bases unmatched to any gene: 13. CDR3 protein: CASSPQTGGWRDANEKLFF. CDR3 coding DNA: TGTGCCAGCTCACCGCAGACAGGGGGCTGGCGCGATGCTAATGAAAAACTGTTTTTT. The full variable domain, with the rest looked up from reference TRBV18 and TRBJ1-4, is NAGVMQNPRHLVRRRGQEARLRCSPMKGHSHVYWYRQLPEEGLKFMVYLQKENIIDESGMPKERFSAEFPKEGPSILRIQQVVRGDSAAYFCASSPQTGGWRDANEKLFFGSGTQLSVL.

This chain's CDR3 is CASSGSGSLNEQFF. The CDR3 DNA reads as TGCGCCAGCAGCGGGAGCGGGAGCCTAAATGAGCAGTTCTTC. The chain combines TRBV5-1 with TRBJ2-1, with TRBD2 identical over 8 bases. The J segment lost 7 bases and the V segment lost 4 bases, leaving 7 bases of the junction unmatched. CDR3 length: 14 residues. The germline gives CDR1 SGHRS, CDR2 YFSETQ. The whole variable domain, filled in from reference TRBV5-1 and TRBJ2-1, reads KAGVTQTPRYLIKTRGQQVTLSCSPISGHRSVSWYQQTPGQGLQFLFEYFSETQRNKGNFPGRFSGRQFSNSRSEMNVSTLELGDSALYLCASSGSGSLNEQFFGPGTRLTVL.

This chain uses TRBV5-1 with TRBJ1-4; TRBD1 might be the D (6 bases). CDR1 and CDR2 (germline): SGHRS, YFSETQ. Between the trimmed V and J ends, which lost 4 bases and 8 bases, there was a span of 18 bases. The CDR3 runs 15 residues. This chain's CDR3 is CASSPGTGTNEKLFF. CDR3 nucleotides: TGCGCCAGCAGCCCAGGCACAGGGACGAACGAAAAACTGTTTTTT.

In this sample, this clone turned up a few times. The chain employs TRBV5-1 and TRBJ2-2; 9 nucleotides line up with TRBD1. This CDR3 has 17 amino acids. CDR1 and CDR2 from the germline V gene are SGHRS and YFSETQ. Trimming cost V 0 bases and J 1 base; bases outside gene matches: 4. DNA for the CDR3: TGCGCCAGCAGCTTGGGGGGACAGGGAGTGAACACCGGGGAGCTGTTTTTT. Its translation: CASSLGGQGVNTGELFF.